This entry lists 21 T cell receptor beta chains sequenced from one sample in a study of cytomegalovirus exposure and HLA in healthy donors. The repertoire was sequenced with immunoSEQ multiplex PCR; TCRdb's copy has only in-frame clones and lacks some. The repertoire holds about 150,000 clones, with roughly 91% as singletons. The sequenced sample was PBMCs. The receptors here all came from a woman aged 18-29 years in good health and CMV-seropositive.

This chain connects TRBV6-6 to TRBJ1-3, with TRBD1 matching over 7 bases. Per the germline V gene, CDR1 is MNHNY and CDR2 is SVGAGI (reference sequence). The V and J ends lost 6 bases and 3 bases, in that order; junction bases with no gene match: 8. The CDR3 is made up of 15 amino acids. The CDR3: CASRMRQGDGNTIYF. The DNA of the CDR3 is TGTGCCAGCAGGATGAGACAGGGAGATGGAAACACCATATATTTT.

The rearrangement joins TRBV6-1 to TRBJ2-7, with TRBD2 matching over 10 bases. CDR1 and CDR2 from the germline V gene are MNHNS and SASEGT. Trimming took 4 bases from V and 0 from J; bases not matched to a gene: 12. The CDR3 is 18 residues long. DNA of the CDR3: TGTGCCAGCAGTGTCACGTATCTACTAGCGGGAAGCTCCTACGAGCAGTACTTC. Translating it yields CASSVTYLLAGSSYEQYF.

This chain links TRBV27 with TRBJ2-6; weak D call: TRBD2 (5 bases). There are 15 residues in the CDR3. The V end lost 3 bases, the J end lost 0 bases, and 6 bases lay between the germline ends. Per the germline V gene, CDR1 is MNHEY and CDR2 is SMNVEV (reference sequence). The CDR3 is CASSLGSSGANVLTF. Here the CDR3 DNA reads TGTGCCAGCAGTTTGGGGAGCTCTGGGGCCAACGTCCTGACTTTC.

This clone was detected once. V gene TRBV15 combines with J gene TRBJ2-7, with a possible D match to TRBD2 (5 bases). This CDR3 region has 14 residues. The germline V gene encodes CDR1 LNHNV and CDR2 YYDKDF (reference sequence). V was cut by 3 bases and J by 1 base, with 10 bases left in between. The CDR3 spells CATSSQDWSYEQYF. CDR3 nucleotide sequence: TGTGCCACCAGCAGCCAGGACTGGTCCTACGAGCAGTACTTC.

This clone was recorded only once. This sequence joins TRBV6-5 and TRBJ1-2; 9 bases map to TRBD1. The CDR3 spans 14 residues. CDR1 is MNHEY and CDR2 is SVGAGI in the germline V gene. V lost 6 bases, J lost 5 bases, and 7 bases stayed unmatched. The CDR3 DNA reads TGTGCCAGCAGGGGGCGGACAGGGGAGTATGGCTACACCTTC. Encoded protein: CASRGRTGEYGYTF.

CDR3 DNA: TGTGCCAGCAGCCTCTTTGAGACCCAGTACTTC. Protein product: CASSLFETQYF. The rearrangement uses TRBV11-2 and TRBJ2-5; D call uncertain. The germline V gene has CDR1 SGHAT and CDR2 FQNNGV. CDR3 length: 11 amino acids. Trimming stripped 5 bases from V and 5 bases from J, with 6 bases between.

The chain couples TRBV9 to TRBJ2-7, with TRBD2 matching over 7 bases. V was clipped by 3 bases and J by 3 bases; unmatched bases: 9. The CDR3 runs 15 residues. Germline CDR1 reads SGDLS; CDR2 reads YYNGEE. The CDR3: CASSAHWGGVYEQYF. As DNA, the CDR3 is TGTGCCAGCAGCGCCCACTGGGGGGGAGTCTACGAGCAGTACTTC.

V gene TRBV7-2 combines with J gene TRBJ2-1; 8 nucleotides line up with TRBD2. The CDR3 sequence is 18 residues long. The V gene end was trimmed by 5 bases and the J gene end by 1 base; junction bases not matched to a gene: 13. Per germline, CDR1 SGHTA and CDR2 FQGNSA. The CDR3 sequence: CASSLLTGGRKSYNEQFF. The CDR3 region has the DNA TGTGCCAGCAGCCTACTAACTGGCGGGAGGAAGTCCTACAATGAGCAGTTCTTC.

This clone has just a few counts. The CDR3: CASAPPSTAGGSEQYF. The CDR3, as DNA: TGTGCCAGTGCCCCTCCAAGTACCGCGGGAGGGTCCGAGCAGTACTTC. The chain employs TRBV19 and TRBJ2-7; 9 bases agree with TRBD2. V lost 8 bases and J lost 6; bases outside the gene matches: 17. This CDR3 has 16 residues. The germline V gene has CDR1 LNHDA and CDR2 SQIVND (reference sequence).

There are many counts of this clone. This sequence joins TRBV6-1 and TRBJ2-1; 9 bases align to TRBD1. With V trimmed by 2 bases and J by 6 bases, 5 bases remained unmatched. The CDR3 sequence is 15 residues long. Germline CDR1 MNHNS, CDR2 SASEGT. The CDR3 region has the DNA TGTGCCAGCAGTGAAAAGCCGACAGGGGGCAATGAGCAGTTCTTC. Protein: CASSEKPTGGNEQFF.

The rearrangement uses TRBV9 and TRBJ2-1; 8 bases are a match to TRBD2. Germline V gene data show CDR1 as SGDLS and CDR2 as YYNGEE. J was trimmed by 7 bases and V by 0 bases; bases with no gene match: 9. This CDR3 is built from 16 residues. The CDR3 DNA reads TGTGCCAGCAGCGTAGGAAGCGGGAGAAGTAGGAATGAGCAGTTCTTC. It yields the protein CASSVGSGRSRNEQFF.

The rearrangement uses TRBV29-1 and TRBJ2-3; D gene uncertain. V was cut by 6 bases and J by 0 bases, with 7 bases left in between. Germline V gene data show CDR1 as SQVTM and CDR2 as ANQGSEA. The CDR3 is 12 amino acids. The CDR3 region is CSVVTSTDTQYF. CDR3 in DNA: TGCAGCGTCGTGACTAGCACAGATACGCAGTATTTT.

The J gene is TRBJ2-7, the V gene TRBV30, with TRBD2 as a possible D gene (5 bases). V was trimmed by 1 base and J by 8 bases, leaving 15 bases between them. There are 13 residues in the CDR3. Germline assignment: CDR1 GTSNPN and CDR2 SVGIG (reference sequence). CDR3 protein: CAWSAALAEKQYF. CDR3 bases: TGTGCCTGGAGTGCCGCCCTAGCAGAAAAGCAGTACTTC. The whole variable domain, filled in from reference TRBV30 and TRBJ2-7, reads SQTIHQWPATLVQPVGSPLSLECTVEGTSNPNLYWYRQAAGRGLQLLFYSVGIGQISSEVPQNLSASRPQDRQFILSSKKLLLSDSGFYLCAWSAALAEKQYFGPGTRLTVT.

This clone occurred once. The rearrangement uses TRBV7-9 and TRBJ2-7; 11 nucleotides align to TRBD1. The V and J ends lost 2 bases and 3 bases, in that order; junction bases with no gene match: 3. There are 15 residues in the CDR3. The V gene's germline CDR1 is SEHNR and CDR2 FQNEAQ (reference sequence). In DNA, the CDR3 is TGTGCCAGCAGCTTACGAGGGACAGGGGGCTACGAGCAGTACTTC. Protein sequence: CASSLRGTGGYEQYF. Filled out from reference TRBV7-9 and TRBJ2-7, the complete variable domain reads DTGVSQNPRHKITKRGQNVTFRCDPISEHNRLYWYRQTLGQGPEFLTYFQNEAQLEKSRLLSDRFSAERPKGSFSTLEIQRTEQGDSAMYLCASSLRGTGGYEQYFGPGTRLTVT.

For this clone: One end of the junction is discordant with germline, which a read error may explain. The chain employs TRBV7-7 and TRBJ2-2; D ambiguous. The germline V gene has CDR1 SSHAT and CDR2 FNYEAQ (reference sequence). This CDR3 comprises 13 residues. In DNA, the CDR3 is TGTGCTAGCAGCTCTCCGGGCACCGGGGAGCTGTTTTTT. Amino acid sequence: CASSSPGTGELFF.

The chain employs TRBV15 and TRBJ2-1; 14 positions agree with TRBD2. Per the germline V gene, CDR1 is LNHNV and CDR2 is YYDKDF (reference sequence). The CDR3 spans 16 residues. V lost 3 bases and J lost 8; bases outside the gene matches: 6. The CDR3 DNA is TGTGCCACCAGCAGGAGGACTAGCGGGAGGTTGGATGAGCAGTTCTTC. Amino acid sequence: CATSRRTSGRLDEQFF. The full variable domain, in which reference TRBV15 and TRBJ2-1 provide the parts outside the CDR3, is DAMVIQNPRYQVTQFGKPVTLSCSQTLNHNVMYWYQQKSSQAPKLLFHYYDKDFNNEADTPDNFQSRRPNTSFCFLDIRSPGLGDTAMYLCATSRRTSGRLDEQFFGPGTRLTVL.

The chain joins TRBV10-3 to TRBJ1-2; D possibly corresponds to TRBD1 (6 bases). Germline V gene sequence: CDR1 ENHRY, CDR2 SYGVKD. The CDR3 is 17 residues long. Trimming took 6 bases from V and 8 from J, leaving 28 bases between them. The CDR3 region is CAISRVGGEDRSRGYTF. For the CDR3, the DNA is TGTGCCATCAGCAGAGTGGGTGGGGAAGACAGGTCTCGGGGCTACACCTTC.

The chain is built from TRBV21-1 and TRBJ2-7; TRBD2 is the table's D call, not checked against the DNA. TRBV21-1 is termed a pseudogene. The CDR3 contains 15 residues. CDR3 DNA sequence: TGTGCCAGCACCCCCTCGGGGGGCAGTTTCTACGAGCAGTACTTC. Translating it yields CASTPSGGSFYEQYF.

The CDR3 protein is CAWSVHATFRETQYF. The CDR3 nucleotides read TGTGCCTGGAGTGTACATGCGACATTCCGAGAGACCCAGTACTTC. This sequence joins TRBV30 and TRBJ2-5; no clear D. The CDR3 loop spans 15 amino acids. Trimming took off 0 bases at V and 4 bases at J, with 15 bases between the two ends. Looked up from germline, CDR1 is GTSNPN and CDR2 is SVGIG (reference sequence). The full variable domain, in which reference TRBV30 and TRBJ2-5 provide the parts outside the CDR3, is SQTIHQWPATLVQPVGSPLSLECTVEGTSNPNLYWYRQAAGRGLQLLFYSVGIGQISSEVPQNLSASRPQDRQFILSSKKLLLSDSGFYLCAWSVHATFRETQYFGPGTRLLVL.

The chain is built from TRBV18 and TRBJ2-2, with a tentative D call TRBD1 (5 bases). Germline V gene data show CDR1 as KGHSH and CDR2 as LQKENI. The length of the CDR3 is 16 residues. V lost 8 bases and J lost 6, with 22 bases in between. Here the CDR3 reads CASHPTHLDSSGELFF. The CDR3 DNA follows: TGTGCCAGCCACCCAACTCACCTAGACAGTTCCGGGGAGCTGTTTTTT.

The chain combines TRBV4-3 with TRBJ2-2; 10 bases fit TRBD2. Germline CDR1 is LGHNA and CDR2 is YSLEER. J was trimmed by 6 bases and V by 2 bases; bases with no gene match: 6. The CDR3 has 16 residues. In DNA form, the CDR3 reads TGCGCCAGCAGCCAACTAGCGGGAGTTGTTGCCGGGGAGCTGTTTTTT. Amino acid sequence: CASSQLAGVVAGELFF.